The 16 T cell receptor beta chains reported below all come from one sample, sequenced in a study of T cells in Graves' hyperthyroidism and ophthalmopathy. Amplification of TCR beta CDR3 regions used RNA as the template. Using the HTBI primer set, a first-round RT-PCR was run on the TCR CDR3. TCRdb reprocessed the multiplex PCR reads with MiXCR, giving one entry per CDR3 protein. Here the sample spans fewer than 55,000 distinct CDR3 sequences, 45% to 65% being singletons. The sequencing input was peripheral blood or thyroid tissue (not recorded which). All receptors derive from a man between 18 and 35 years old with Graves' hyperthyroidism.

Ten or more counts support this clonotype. The CDR3 DNA reads as TGTGCCAGCAGCTTGCAGGGGGCTAACTATGGCTACACCTTC. Translated: CASSLQGANYGYTF. The V call is TRBV11-2, the J call TRBJ1-2; 7 bases map to TRBD1. There are 14 residues in the CDR3. Unmatched junction bases numbered 1, after V lost 3 bases and J lost 0 bases. The germline gives CDR1 SGHAT, CDR2 FQNNGV.

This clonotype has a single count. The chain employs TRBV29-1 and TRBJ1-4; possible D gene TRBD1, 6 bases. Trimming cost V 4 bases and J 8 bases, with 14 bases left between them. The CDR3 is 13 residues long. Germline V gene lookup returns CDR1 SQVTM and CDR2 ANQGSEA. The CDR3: CSVGPGAREKLFF. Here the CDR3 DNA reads TGCAGCGTTGGGCCAGGGGCTCGAGAAAAACTGTTTTTT.

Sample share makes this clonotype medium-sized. The CDR3 nucleotides read TGCAGCGTACGGGACAGGGGTGATCAGCCCCAGCATTTT. The encoded protein is CSVRDRGDQPQHF. The chain couples TRBV29-1 to TRBJ1-5, with 10 bases fitting TRBD1. V shed 6 bases and J 5 bases; nucleotides not matched to a gene: 4. Germline lookup yields CDR1 SQVTM and CDR2 ANQGSEA. The CDR3 sequence is 13 residues long. The whole variable domain, remainder taken from reference TRBV29-1 and TRBJ1-5, is SAVISQKPSRDICQRGTSLTIQCQVDSQVTMMFWYRQQPGQSLTLIATANQGSEATYESGFVIDKFPISRPNLTFSTLTVSNMSPEDSSIYLCSVRDRGDQPQHFGDGTRLSIL.

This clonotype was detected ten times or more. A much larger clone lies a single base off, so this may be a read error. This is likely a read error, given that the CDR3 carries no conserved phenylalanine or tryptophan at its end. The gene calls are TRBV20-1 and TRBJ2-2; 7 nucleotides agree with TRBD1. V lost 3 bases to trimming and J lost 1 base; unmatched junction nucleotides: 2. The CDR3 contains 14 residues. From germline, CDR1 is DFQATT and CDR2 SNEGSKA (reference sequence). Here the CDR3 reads CSARGQLNTGELFL. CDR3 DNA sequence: TGCAGTGCTAGGGGACAGTTGAACACCGGGGAGCTGTTTCTT.

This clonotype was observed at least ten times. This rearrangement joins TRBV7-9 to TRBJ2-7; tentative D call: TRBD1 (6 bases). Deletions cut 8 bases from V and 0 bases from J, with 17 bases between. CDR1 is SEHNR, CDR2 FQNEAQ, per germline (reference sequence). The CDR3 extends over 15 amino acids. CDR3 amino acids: CASVHGQINSYEQYF. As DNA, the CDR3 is TGTGCCAGCGTACACGGACAGATTAACTCCTACGAGCAGTACTTC.

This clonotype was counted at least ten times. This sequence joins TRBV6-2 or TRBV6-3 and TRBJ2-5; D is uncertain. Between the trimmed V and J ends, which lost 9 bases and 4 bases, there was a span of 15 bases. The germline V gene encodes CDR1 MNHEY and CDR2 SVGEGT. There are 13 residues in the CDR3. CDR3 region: CASRKGGGETQYF. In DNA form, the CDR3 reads TGTGCCAGTAGGAAGGGCGGTGGAGAGACCCAGTACTTC.

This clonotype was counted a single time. This CDR3 is CATSTQTGIPYEQYF. CDR3 bases: TGTGCCACCAGCACTCAGACAGGGATCCCCTACGAGCAGTACTTC. This chain joins TRBV15 and TRBJ2-7, with 7 bases lining up with TRBD1. This CDR3 contains 15 residues. The V and J ends lost 4 bases and 2 bases, in that order; junction bases with no gene match: 8. In germline, CDR1 is LNHNV, CDR2 YYDKDF (reference sequence).

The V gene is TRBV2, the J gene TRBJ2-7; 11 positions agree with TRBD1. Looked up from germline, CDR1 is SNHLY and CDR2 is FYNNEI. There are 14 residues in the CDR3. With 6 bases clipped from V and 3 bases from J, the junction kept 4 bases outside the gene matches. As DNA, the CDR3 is TGTGCCAGCAGCGTGGACAGGGGGCACTACGAGCAGTACTTC. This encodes CASSVDRGHYEQYF.

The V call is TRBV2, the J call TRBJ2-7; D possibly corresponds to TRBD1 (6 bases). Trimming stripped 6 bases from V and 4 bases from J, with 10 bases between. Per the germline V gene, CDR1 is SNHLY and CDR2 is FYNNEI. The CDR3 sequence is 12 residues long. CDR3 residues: CASSPGTYEQYF. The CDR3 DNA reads TGTGCCAGCAGCCCCGGGACATACGAGCAGTACTTC.

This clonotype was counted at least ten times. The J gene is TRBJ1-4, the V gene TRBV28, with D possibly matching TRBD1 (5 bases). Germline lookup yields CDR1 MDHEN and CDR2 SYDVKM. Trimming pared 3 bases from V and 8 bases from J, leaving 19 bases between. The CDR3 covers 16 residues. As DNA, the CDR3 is TGTGCCAGCAGTTTGACCTCGGAGAAAGGGGACGAAAAACTGTTTTTT. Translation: CASSLTSEKGDEKLFF.

CDR3 region: CSVERNEGYEQYF. Written as DNA, the CDR3 is TGCAGCGTTGAAAGAAACGAAGGGTACGAGCAGTACTTC. J is TRBJ2-7 and V is TRBV29-1, with unresolved D. The germline gives CDR1 SQVTM, CDR2 ANQGSEA. Deletions cut 2 bases from V and 4 bases from J, with 12 bases between. CDR3 length: 13 amino acids.

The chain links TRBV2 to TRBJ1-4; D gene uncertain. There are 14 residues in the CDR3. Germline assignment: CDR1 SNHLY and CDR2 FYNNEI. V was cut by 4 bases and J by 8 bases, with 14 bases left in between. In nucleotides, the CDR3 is TGTGCCAGCAGTGTGGGGAGGGCTGAGGAAAAACTGTTTTTT. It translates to CASSVGRAEEKLFF.

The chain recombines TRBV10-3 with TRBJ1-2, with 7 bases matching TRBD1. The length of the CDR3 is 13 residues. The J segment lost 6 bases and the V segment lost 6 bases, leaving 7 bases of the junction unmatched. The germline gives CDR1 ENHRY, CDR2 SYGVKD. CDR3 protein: CAISQTGTDGYTF. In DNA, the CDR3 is TGTGCCATCAGCCAGACAGGGACTGATGGCTACACCTTC.

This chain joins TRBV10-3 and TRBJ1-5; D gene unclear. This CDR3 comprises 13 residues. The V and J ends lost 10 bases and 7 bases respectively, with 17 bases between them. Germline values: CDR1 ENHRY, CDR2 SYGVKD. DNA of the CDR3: TGTGCCACTACACCCTCAGACTCCCAGCCCCAGCATTTT. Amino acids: CATTPSDSQPQHF.

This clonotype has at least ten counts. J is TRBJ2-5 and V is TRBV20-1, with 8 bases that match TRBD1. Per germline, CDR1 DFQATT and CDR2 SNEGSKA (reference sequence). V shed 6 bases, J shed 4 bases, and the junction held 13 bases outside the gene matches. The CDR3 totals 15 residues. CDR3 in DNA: TGCAGTGCCCACAGTAGACAGGGGAGTCGAGAGACCCAGTACTTC. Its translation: CSAHSRQGSRETQYF.

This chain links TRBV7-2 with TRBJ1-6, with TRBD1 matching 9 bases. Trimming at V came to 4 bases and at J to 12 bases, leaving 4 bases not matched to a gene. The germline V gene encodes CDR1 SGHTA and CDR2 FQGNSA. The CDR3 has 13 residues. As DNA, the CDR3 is TGTGCCAGCAGCTCCCCGGGACAGGGACCCCTCCACTTT. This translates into CASSSPGQGPLHF.